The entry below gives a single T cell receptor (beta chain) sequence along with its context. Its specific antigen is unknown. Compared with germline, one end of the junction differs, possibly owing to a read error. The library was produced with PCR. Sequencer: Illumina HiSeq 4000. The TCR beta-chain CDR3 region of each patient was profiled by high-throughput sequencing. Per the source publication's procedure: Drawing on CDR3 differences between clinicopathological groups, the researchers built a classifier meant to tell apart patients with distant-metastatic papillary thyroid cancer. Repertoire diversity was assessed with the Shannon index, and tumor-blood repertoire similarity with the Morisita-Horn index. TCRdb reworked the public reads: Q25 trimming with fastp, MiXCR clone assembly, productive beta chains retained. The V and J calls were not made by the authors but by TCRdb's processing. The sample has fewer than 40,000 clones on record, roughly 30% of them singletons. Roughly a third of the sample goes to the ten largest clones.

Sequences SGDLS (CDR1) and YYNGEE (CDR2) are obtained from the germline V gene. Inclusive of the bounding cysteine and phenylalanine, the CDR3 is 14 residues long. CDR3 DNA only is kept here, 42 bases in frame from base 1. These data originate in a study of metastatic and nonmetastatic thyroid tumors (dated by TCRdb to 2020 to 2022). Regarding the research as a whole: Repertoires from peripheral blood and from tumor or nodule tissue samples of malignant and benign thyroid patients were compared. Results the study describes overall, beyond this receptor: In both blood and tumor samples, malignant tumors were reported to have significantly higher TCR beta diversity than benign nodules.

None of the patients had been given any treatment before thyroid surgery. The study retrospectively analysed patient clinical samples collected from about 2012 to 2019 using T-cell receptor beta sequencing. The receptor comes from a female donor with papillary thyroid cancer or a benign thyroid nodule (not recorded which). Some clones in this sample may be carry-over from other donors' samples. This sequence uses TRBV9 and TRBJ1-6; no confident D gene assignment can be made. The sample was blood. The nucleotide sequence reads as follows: TGTGCCAGCAGCGAGGGAAAGACGAATTCACCCCTACACTTT. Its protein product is CASSEGKTNSPLHF. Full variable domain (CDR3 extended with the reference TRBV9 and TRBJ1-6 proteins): DSGVTQTPKHLITATGQRVTLRCSPRSGDLSVYWYQQSLDQGLQFLIQYYNGEERAKGNILERFSAQQFPDLHSELNLSSLELGDSALYFCASSEGKTNSPLHFGNGTRLTVT.